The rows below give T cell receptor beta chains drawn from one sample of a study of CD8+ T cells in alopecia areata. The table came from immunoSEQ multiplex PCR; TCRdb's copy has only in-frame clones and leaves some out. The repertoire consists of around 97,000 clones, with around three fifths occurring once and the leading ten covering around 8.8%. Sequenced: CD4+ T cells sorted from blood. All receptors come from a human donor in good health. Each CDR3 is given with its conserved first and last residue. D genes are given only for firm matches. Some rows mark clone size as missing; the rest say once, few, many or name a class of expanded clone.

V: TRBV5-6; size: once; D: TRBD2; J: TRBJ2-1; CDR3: CASRTSGAFEQFF; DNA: TGTGCCAGCAGGACTAGCGGGGCCTTCGAGCAGTTCTTC
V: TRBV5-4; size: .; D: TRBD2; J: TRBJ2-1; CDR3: CASTLDGGGSVQEQFF; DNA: TGTGCCAGCACCTTAGATGGGGGGGGTTCCGTTCAGGAGCAGTTCTTC
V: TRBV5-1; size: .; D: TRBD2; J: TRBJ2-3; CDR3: CASSSLAYGTDTQYF; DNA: TGCGCCAGCAGCTCACTAGCGTATGGAACAGATACGCAGTATTTT
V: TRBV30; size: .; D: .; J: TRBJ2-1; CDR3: CAWIPSYNEQFF; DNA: TGTGCCTGGATCCCCTCCTACAATGAGCAGTTCTTC
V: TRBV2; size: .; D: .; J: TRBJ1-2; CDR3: CASSEGWTYGYTF; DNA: TGTGCCAGCAGTGAAGGTTGGACATATGGCTACACCTTC
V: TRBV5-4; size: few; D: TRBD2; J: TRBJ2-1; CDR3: CASSLRLAGNEQFF; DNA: TGTGCCAGCAGCTTAAGACTAGCGGGCAATGAGCAGTTCTTC
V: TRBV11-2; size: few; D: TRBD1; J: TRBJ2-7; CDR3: CASSLVQGAGEQYF; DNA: TGTGCCAGCAGCTTAGTGCAGGGGGCGGGCGAGCAGTACTTC
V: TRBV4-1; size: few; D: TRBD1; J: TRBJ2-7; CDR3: CASRPTGDTYEQYF; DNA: TGCGCCAGCAGGCCGACAGGGGACACCTACGAGCAGTACTTC
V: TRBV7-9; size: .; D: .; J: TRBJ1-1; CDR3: CASSLTKSEAFF; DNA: TGTGCCAGCAGCTTAACAAAAAGTGAAGCTTTCTTT
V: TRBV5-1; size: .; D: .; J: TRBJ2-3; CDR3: CASSLDATPYTDTQYF; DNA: TGCGCCAGCAGCTTGGACGCGACGCCATACACAGATACGCAGTATTTT
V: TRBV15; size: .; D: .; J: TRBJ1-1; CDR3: CATSRGVVGDTEAFF; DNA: TGTGCCACCAGCAGAGGGGTTGTTGGGGACACTGAAGCTTTCTTT
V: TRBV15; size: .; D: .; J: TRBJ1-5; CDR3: CATSRERGDQPQHF; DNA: TGTGCCACCAGCAGAGAGAGGGGGGATCAGCCCCAGCATTTT